The rows below give T cell receptor beta chains drawn from one sample of a study of control samples from healthy donors and cancer patients. Sequencing was performed with immunoSEQ multiplex PCR; in TCRdb, only in-frame clones are kept and a portion is missing. The sample contains about 410,000 clones, around 90% of which appear only once. The sample was PBMCs. Receptor source: a man between 40 and 49 years old with head and neck cancer. CDR3s include the opening cysteine and the closing phenylalanine or tryptophan. A D gene is named only where the DNA matches it firmly. Only part of the rows carry a size: once, few, many, or a class if the clone is expanded.

J	V	size	D	DNA	CDR3
TRBJ2-2	TRBV19	once	TRBD2	TGTGCCAGTAGACCCCATCGGGGGGGATCCCCCGCGAACACCGGGGAGCTGTTTTTT	CASRPHRGGSPANTGELFF
TRBJ1-2	TRBV5-6	NA	TRBD1	TGTGCCAGCAGCTGGGACAGGGACTATGGCTACACCTTC	CASSWDRDYGYTF
TRBJ2-7	TRBV27	NA	NA	TGTGCCAGCAGCCTGCGGCTAGGGCAAGGTTCCTACGAGCAGTACTTC	CASSLRLGQGSYEQYF
TRBJ2-3	TRBV28	NA	NA	TGTGCCAGTCAGGGCACAATCACAGATACGCAGTATTTT	CASQGTITDTQYF
TRBJ2-7	TRBV28	NA	TRBD2	TGTGCCAGCAGGGCCGGGGCCTTACCGGGGGGGGAGCAGTACTTC	CASRAGALPGGEQYF
TRBJ2-7	TRBV12-3/TRBV12-4	NA	NA	TGTGCCAGCAGCCGTAGCGGATCCTACGAGCAGTACTTC	CASSRSGSYEQYF
TRBJ1-4	TRBV5-1	NA	NA	TGCGCCAGCAGCCCCGGAAACGGAAAACTGTTTTTT	CASSPGNGKLFF
TRBJ1-1	TRBV6-5	NA	NA	TGTGCCAGCTGCCAGCAGGGCGTCATGAACACTGAAGCTTTCTTT	CASCQQGVMNTEAFF
TRBJ1-1	TRBV6-5	once	NA	TGTGCCAGCAGCCTCCGAGGGGGGGCATTTAGAGAAGCTTTCTTT	CASSLRGGAFREAFF
TRBJ2-3	TRBV30	NA	NA	TGTGCCTGGAGTGCCTTTGGGGGGTCCGCCTTGCCCACAGATACGCAGTATTTT	CAWSAFGGSALPTDTQYF
TRBJ2-3	TRBV30	NA	TRBD2	TGTGCCTGGAGTGTAGCGGGAGGGCCGAGAGATACGCAGTATTTT	CAWSVAGGPRDTQYF
TRBJ2-1	TRBV7-3	NA	NA	TGTGCCAGCAGCCCTTGGGATAGCGGAGCCTACAATGAGCAGTTCTTC	CASSPWDSGAYNEQFF
TRBJ2-7	TRBV28	NA	NA	TGTGCCAGCAGTCCCGGACGGCTAGCGAAGCCCTACGAGCAGTACTTC	CASSPGRLAKPYEQYF
TRBJ2-7	TRBV21-1	NA	NA	TGTGCCAGCAGCAACGGGGCGGACAGGGAGGCCTACGAGCAGTACTTC	CASSNGADREAYEQYF
TRBJ2-5	TRBV10-2	NA	NA	TGCGCCAGCAGTGGAGGGAGGCAAGAGACCCAGTACTTC	CASSGGRQETQYF
TRBJ1-2	TRBV28	NA	TRBD1	TGTGCCAGCAGTTCGGGGAACCAGGGGGCGGGTAACTATGGCTACACCTTC	CASSSGNQGAGNYGYTF
TRBJ2-2	TRBV2	NA	NA	TGTGCCAGCATAGGGCTAGCTATAGGGGAGCTGTTTTTT	CASIGLAIGELFF
TRBJ1-2	TRBV28	few	TRBD1	TGTGCCAGCAGTTACGAGCAGGGGGTTTTTTGGGGCGGCGGGTTTGGCTACACCTTC	CASSYEQGVFWGGGFGYTF
TRBJ2-1	TRBV10-3	NA	TRBD2	TGTGCCATCAAGGGACTAGCGGGAGGCAATGAGCAGTTCTTC	CAIKGLAGGNEQFF
TRBJ1-1	TRBV29-1	NA	TRBD1	TGCAGCGTTGAAGAGCCTCAGGGGGCCACTGAAGCTTTCTTT	CSVEEPQGATEAFF
TRBJ1-1	TRBV28	NA	NA	TGTGCCAGTACCTGGGGTCCTGAAGCTTTCTTT	CASTWGPEAFF
TRBJ2-1	TRBV7-2	NA	NA	TGTGCCAGCAGCTATACTATCGACAGCGAGCAGTTCTTC	CASSYTIDSEQFF
TRBJ1-3	TRBV12-3/TRBV12-4	NA	NA	TGTGCCAGCAGTTTTGGAGGAAACACCATATATTTT	CASSFGGNTIYF
TRBJ2-2	TRBV24-1	NA	NA	TGTGCCACCAGTGATTCTGAGGGGTGGACCGGGGAGCTGTTTTTT	CATSDSEGWTGELFF
TRBJ2-5	TRBV27	NA	NA	TGTGCCAGCAGTTCACAGGGAGAGGGGACCCAGTACTTC	CASSSQGEGTQYF
TRBJ2-7	TRBV27	NA	NA	TGTGCCAGCAGCGACCGGGACACCACCTACGAGCAGTACTTC	CASSDRDTTYEQYF
TRBJ1-4	TRBV15	NA	NA	TGTGCCACCAGCTCTGGACAGCAGAGGCCTGAAAAACTGTTTTTT	CATSSGQQRPEKLFF
TRBJ2-3	TRBV7-9	NA	TRBD2	TGTGCCAGCAGCATACTTCTAGCGGGAGGGGCGGATACGCAGTATTTT	CASSILLAGGADTQYF
TRBJ2-7	TRBV18	NA	TRBD2	TGTGCCAGCTCACCACAGACTAGCGGGGGATTCTACGAGCAGTACTTC	CASSPQTSGGFYEQYF
TRBJ1-2	TRBV6-6	NA	NA	TGTGCCAGCAGTTACTCCGGCAGAGACTATGGCTACACCTTC	CASSYSGRDYGYTF
TRBJ2-7	TRBV4-3	NA	TRBD1	TGCGCCAGCAGCCAAGACACAGGGGGCACCTACGAGCAGTACTTC	CASSQDTGGTYEQYF
TRBJ1-2	TRBV9	NA	TRBD1	TGTGCCAGCACGGACAGGGTCTATGGCTACACCTTC	CASTDRVYGYTF
TRBJ2-6	TRBV18	NA	NA	TGTGCCAGCTCAGCCTCTGGGGCCAACGTCCTGACTTTC	CASSASGANVLTF
TRBJ1-1	TRBV2	NA	NA	TGTGCCAGCAGTGTAGGGGGTCCCACTAGCACGGGACTATTT	CASSVGGPTSTGLF
TRBJ2-2	TRBV4-2	NA	NA	TGTGCCAGCAGCCCCCGCGGGGTATCAAACACCGGGGAGCTGTTTTTT	CASSPRGVSNTGELFF